This T cell receptor (beta chain) is drawn from a study of Ad26.COV2.S vaccination and SARS-CoV-2 variants. At the level of the study: Trial arm assignment for the donor was COV1001 Ad26.COV2.S. Findings and limits, study-wide: People who got the vaccine had more spike-specific TCR breadth than people who got placebo. A substantial breadth of spike-specific CD8+ and CD4+ T cell responses after vaccination has been reported.

Points on this clone: Its specificity is not known.

There are 15 residues in the CDR3. Trimming removed 1 base at V and 1 base at J, with 10 bases between. CDR1 is LGHDT and CDR2 is YNNKEL in the germline V gene (reference sequence). TCRdb's table, derived via immunoSEQ multiplex PCR, lists solely in-frame clones and lacks some. In the table there are hundreds of thousands of clones, about nine tenths of which are singletons. Treatment meaning: 15 to 20 received Ad26.COV2.S at low or high dose, single or two shots; about 5 received placebo; per-sample allocation not given. Collection of the samples took place on day 63 after the first injection of vaccine or placebo. A Boston adult aged 18-55 years was the donor.

The starting material was peripheral blood, obtained in a trial of Ad26.COV2.S vaccine versus placebo. The TCR comes from a person between 18 and 65 years old who received the Ad26.COV2.S COVID-19 vaccine or a placebo. The rearrangement joins TRBV3-1 (or the pseudogene TRBV3-2) to TRBJ1-2, with D maybe TRBD1 (5 bases). In nucleotides, the CDR3 is TGTGCCAGCAGCCAAGGGTCAGGGAGTAACTATGGCTACACCTTC. It codes for CASSQGSGSNYGYTF.